These 15 T cell receptor beta chains originate from one sample sequenced in a study of identifying expanded T cells in peripheral blood. Generated by immunoSEQ multiplex PCR, the TCRdb table keeps only in-frame clones and is missing some. This table has tens of thousands of clones, roughly four fifths appearing once. Sequenced: blood. The receptors originated from a person aged 18 to 70 in good health.

The chain carries TRBV5-8 and TRBJ1-2, with 8 nucleotides matching TRBD1. CDR1 is SGHTS, CDR2 YDEGEE, per germline. Trimming removed 4 bases from V and 7 bases from J; junction bases left unmatched: 12. The CDR3 is 15 amino acids. DNA of the CDR3: TGTGCCAGCAGCGGTGGACAGGGACTTACGGCTGGCTACACCTTC. Translated, it gives CASSGGQGLTAGYTF.

The chain combines TRBV2 with TRBJ1-1; no clear D gene. The CDR3 covers 15 residues. The V and J ends lost 7 bases and 3 bases respectively, with 18 bases between them. CDR1 is SNHLY and CDR2 is FYNNEI in the germline V gene. Here the CDR3 reads CASNRPYGDYTEAFF. The CDR3 coding sequence is TGTGCCAGCAATCGTCCTTATGGGGATTACACTGAAGCTTTCTTT. Full variable domain (remainder filled in from reference TRBV2 and TRBJ1-1): EPEVTQTPSHQVTQMGQEVILRCVPISNHLYFYWYRQILGQKVEFLVSFYNNEISEKSEIFDDQFSVERPDGSNFTLKIRSTKLEDSAMYFCASNRPYGDYTEAFFGQGTRLTVV.

The chain combines TRBV7-6 with TRBJ2-2; 8 bases align to TRBD1. Germline CDR1 and CDR2: SGHVS and FNYEAQ. The CDR3 consists of 15 residues. The V and J ends lost 4 bases and 6 bases, in that order; junction bases with no gene match: 7. In DNA, the CDR3 is TGTGCCAGCAGCTCCGGGACAGGCGGGGCCGGGGAGCTGTTTTTT. Translating gives CASSSGTGGAGELFF.

The rearrangement links TRBV10-2 to TRBJ2-3; 11 nucleotides align to TRBD2. Germline-derived CDR1 and CDR2 are WSHSY and SAAADI. V gave up 0 bases and J gave up 0 bases; unmatched junction bases: 5. The CDR3 sequence is 18 residues long. CDR3 in amino acids: CASSESRLAGFSTDTQYF. In nucleotides, the CDR3 is TGCGCCAGCAGTGAGTCTAGACTAGCGGGATTTAGCACAGATACGCAGTATTTT.

This clone has just one count. The V call is TRBV15, the J call TRBJ1-1; perhaps TRBD1 as D (5 bases). The germline gives CDR1 LNHNV, CDR2 YYDKDF (reference sequence). V lost 0 bases to trimming and J lost 7 bases, with 15 bases between them. The CDR3 consists of 15 residues. CDR3 residues: CATSRDVRGSGEAFF. As DNA, the CDR3 is TGTGCCACCAGCAGAGATGTTCGGGGGTCGGGTGAAGCTTTCTTT.

The chain uses TRBV27 and TRBJ1-1, with 9 bases lining up with TRBD1. This CDR3 comprises 13 residues. Trimming took 7 bases from V and 8 from J; bases not matched to a gene: 8. Germline loops: CDR1 MNHEY, CDR2 SMNVEV (reference sequence). CDR3 nucleotide sequence: TGTGCCAGCATATCACAGGGGGCTGGAGAAGCTTTCTTT. Protein sequence: CASISQGAGEAFF.

The chain combines TRBV7-6 with TRBJ2-5; no firm D call. Germline CDR1 is SGHVS and CDR2 is FNYEAQ. The CDR3 is 11 amino acids. V lost 8 bases, J lost 5 bases, and 9 bases lay in between. In nucleotides, the CDR3 is TGTGCCAGCCAGCTCGGGGAGACCCAGTACTTC. Translated: CASQLGETQYF.

The rearrangement uses TRBV30 and TRBJ1-2; no clear D. V was trimmed by 1 base and J by 8 bases, leaving 11 bases between them. This CDR3 has 12 residues. Germline loops: CDR1 GTSNPN, CDR2 SVGIG (reference sequence). The CDR3 sequence is CAWSAGNRGYTF. In nucleotides, the CDR3 is TGTGCCTGGAGTGCGGGGAACCGCGGCTACACCTTC.

J is TRBJ1-2 and V is TRBV2, with D perhaps TRBD1 (6 bases). Germline-derived CDR1 and CDR2 are SNHLY and FYNNEI. The CDR3 consists of 17 residues. The germline V and J ends were trimmed by 6 bases and 2 bases, with 22 bases remaining between them. The CDR3 reads CASSGPLQGLSNYGYTF. In DNA form, the CDR3 reads TGTGCCAGCAGCGGACCGTTACAGGGTCTCTCCAACTATGGCTACACCTTC.

This clone was counted a few times. V and J are TRBV6-5 and TRBJ2-1; D is unclear. In germline, CDR1 is MNHEY, CDR2 SVGAGI. This CDR3 contains 11 residues. Trimming removed 2 bases at V and 9 bases at J, with 5 bases between. CDR3 in amino acids: CASSYPPEQFF. As DNA, the CDR3 is TGTGCCAGCAGTTACCCACCTGAGCAGTTCTTC.

The CDR3 DNA is TGCAGCGTTGTAGCGGGAGAGGTAGCCTACGAGCAGTACTTC. This encodes CSVVAGEVAYEQYF. The chain has TRBV29-1 and TRBJ2-7, with 9 bases aligning to TRBD2. The CDR3 is made up of 14 amino acids. The V and J ends lost 4 bases and 2 bases, in that order; junction bases with no gene match: 6. Germline V gene sequence: CDR1 SQVTM, CDR2 ANQGSEA.

This clone was detected once. V usage is TRBV2 and J usage is TRBJ1-1; 7 nucleotides agree with TRBD1. The J segment lost 6 bases and the V segment lost 2 bases, leaving 6 bases of the junction unmatched. CDR3 length: 14 residues. Germline lookup yields CDR1 SNHLY and CDR2 FYNNEI. CDR3 nucleotide sequence: TGTGCCAGCAGTGAAACAACCGGGACAGCTGAAGCTTTCTTT. It codes for CASSETTGTAEAFF.

The chain is built from TRBV4-1 and TRBJ2-1; TRBD1 might be the D (6 bases). V shed 5 bases and J shed 4 bases, with 9 bases lying between them. The CDR3 runs to 13 residues. CDR1 is MGHRA and CDR2 is YSYEKL in the germline V gene. CDR3 sequence (DNA): TGCGCCAGCAGCAGGGGACAATACAATGAGCAGTTCTTC. It yields the protein CASSRGQYNEQFF.

To note about this clone: Other DNA sequences in this specimen translate into the identical CDR3. The chain links TRBV5-4 to TRBJ2-2; possibly TRBD1 or TRBD2 for D (6 bases each). The CDR3 sequence is 15 residues long. V was shortened by 2 bases and J by 2 bases, with 10 bases between the two germline ends. CDR1 is SGHNT and CDR2 is YYREEE in the germline V gene (reference sequence). CDR3 bases: TGTGCCAGCAGCTTAGGGGGGTCTAACACCGGGGAGCTGTTTTTT. It is translated as CASSLGGSNTGELFF.

V usage is TRBV29-1 and J usage is TRBJ2-2; the D gene is possibly TRBD2 (6 bases). This CDR3 has 14 residues. Germline-derived CDR1 and CDR2 are SQVTM and ANQGSEA. Between the trimmed V and J ends, which lost 6 bases and 0 bases, there was a span of 11 bases. CDR3 residues: CSVGAGPNTGELFF. In DNA, the CDR3 is TGCAGCGTCGGGGCGGGACCGAACACCGGGGAGCTGTTTTTT.